One sample yielded the 5 T cell receptor beta chains listed below, sequenced in a study of shared clonotypes between healthy human individuals. Naive CD8 cells were CD45RO-negative, positively selected for CCR7, excluding terminally differentiated effector memory CD45RA+ cells. Sequenced by immunoSEQ multiplex PCR; TCRdb stores in-frame clones only, minus some. This sample has 1.5 million to 2.5 million clones, with around 96% found just once. The sequencing input was naive CD8+ T cells sorted from blood. Every receptor here comes from a young man in good health.

J is TRBJ1-4 and V is TRBV28; weak D call: TRBD1 (5 bases). Germline CDR1 and CDR2: MDHEN and SYDVKM. Deletions cut 1 base from V and 8 bases from J, with 11 bases between. CDR3 size: 14 residues. The CDR3 spells CASSLSGPGEKLFF. In DNA form, the CDR3 reads TGTGCCAGCAGTTTATCAGGGCCCGGGGAAAAACTGTTTTTT.

This sequence joins TRBV30 and TRBJ2-7, with D possibly being TRBD1 (6 bases). The CDR3 is made up of 14 amino acids. Trimming removed 2 bases from V and 10 bases from J, with 21 bases in between. Per germline, CDR1 GTSNPN and CDR2 SVGIG (reference sequence). The CDR3 DNA reads as TGTGCCTGGAGTCCCCAAGGGACAATCTTGAATCAGTACTTC. This encodes CAWSPQGTILNQYF.

About this clone itself: At one end, the junction sequence differs from germline, possibly due to a read error. The chain uses TRBV9 and TRBJ2-7; D not certain. The germline CDR1 and CDR2 sequences are SGDLS and YYNGEE. This CDR3 has 12 residues. Here the CDR3 reads CASSVGYSDLTF. For the CDR3, the DNA is TGTGCCAGCAGCGTAGGATATTCGGATCTCACCTTC.

This chain connects TRBV5-1 to TRBJ2-7, with D maybe TRBD2 (6 bases). Trimming stripped 4 bases from V and 7 bases from J, with 21 bases between. Germline CDR1 and CDR2: SGHRS and YFSETQ. The CDR3 is 15 residues long. In DNA, the CDR3 is TGCGCCAGCAGCCTGGGCGGGGAGCACTCGTGGGAGCAGTACTTC. Translating gives CASSLGGEHSWEQYF.

Of note for this clone: The junction departs from germline at one end; a sequencing error may be responsible. The chain is built from TRBV7-7 and TRBJ2-1; D assignment may be TRBD1 or TRBD2 (5 bases each). Germline assignment: CDR1 SSHAT and CDR2 FNYEAQ (reference sequence). CDR3 length: 17 amino acids. For the CDR3, the DNA is TGTGCTAGCAGCCCCATCCTCGGGGCGAGCTCCTACAATGAGCAGTTCTTC. Translated, it gives CASSPILGASSYNEQFF. The full variable domain, its missing parts supplied by reference TRBV7-7 and TRBJ2-1, is GAGVSQSPRYKVTKRGQDVTLRCDPISSHATLYWYQQALGQGPEFLTYFNYEAQPDKSGLPSDRFSAERPEGSISTLTIQRTEQRDSAMYRCASSPILGASSYNEQFFGPGTRLTVL.